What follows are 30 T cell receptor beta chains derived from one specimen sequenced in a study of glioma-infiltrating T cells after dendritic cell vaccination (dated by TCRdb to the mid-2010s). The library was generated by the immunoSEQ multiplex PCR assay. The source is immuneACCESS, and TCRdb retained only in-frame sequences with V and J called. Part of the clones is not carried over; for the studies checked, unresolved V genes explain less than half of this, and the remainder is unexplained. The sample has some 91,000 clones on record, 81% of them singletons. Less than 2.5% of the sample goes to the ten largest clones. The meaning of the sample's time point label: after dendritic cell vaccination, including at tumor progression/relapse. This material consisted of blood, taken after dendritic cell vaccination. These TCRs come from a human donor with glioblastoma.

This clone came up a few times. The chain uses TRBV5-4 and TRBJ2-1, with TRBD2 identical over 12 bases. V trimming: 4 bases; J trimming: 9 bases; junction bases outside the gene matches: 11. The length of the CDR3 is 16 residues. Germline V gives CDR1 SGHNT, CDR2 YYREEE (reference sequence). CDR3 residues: CASSPGGLAGGLEQFF. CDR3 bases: TGTGCCAGCAGCCCGGGTGGGCTAGCGGGGGGGCTTGAGCAGTTCTTC.

The CDR3 DNA sequence: TGTGCCTGGACCCGGGACTTTGAAGGGTACACCTTC. Protein: CAWTRDFEGYTF. This chain joins TRBV30 and TRBJ1-2; perhaps TRBD1 as D (5 bases). The V end was cut by 4 bases, the J end by 11 bases, with 17 bases between. Looked up from germline, CDR1 is GTSNPN and CDR2 is SVGIG (reference sequence). The CDR3 extends over 12 amino acids.

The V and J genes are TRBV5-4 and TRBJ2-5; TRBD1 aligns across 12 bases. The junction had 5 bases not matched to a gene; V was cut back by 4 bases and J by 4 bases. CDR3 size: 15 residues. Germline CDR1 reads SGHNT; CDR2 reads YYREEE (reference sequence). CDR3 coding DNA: TGTGCCAGCAGCATGGGACAGGGGGCACCAGAGACCCAGTACTTC. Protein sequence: CASSMGQGAPETQYF. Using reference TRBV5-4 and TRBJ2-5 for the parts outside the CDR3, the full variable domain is ETGVTQSPTHLIKTRGQQVTLRCSSQSGHNTVSWYQQALGQGPQFIFQYYREEENGRGNFPPRFSGLQFPNYSSELNVNALELDDSALYLCASSMGQGAPETQYFGPGTRLLVL.

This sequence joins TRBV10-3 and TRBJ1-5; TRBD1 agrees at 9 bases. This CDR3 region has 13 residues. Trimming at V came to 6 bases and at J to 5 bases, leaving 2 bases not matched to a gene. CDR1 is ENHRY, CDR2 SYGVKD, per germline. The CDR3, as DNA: TGTGCCATCAGCCGGGACAGGGATCAGCCCCAGCATTTT. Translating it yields CAISRDRDQPQHF.

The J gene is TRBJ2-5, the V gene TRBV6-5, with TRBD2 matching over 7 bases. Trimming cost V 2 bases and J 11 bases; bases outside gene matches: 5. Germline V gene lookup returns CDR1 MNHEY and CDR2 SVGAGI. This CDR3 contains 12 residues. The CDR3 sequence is CASSYTAGEQYF. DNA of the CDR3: TGTGCCAGCAGTTACACCGCGGGGGAGCAGTACTTC.

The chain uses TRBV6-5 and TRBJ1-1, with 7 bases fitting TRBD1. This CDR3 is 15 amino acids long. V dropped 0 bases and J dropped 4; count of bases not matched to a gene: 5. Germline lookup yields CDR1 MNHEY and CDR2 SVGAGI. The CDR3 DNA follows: TGTGCCAGCAGTTACTCCTCAGGGGGTAGCACTGAAGCTTTCTTT. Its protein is CASSYSSGGSTEAFF.

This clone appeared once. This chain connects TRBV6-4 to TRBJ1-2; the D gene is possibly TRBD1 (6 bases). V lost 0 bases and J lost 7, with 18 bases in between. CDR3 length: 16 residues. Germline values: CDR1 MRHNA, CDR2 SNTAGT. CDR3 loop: CASSDSSRGGFFGYTF. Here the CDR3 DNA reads TGTGCCAGCAGTGACTCGAGCAGGGGTGGATTTTTTGGCTACACCTTC.

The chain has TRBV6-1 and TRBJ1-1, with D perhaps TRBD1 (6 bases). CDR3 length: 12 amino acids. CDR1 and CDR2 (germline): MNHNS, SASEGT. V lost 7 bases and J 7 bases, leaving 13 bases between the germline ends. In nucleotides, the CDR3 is TGTGCCAGCAAAGACAGGAGTCTTGAAGCTTTCTTT. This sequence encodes CASKDRSLEAFF.

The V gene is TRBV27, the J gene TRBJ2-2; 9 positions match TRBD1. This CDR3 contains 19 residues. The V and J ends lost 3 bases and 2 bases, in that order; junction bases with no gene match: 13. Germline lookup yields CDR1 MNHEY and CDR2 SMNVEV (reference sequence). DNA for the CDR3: TGTGCCAGCAGTTTCAGGGCTTTTAGACAGGGGGGAAACACCGGGGAGCTGTTTTTT. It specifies CASSFRAFRQGGNTGELFF.

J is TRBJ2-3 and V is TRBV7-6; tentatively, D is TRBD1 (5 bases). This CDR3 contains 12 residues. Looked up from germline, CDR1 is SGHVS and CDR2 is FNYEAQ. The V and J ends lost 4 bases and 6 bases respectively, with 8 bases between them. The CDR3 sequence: CASSYWGDTQYF. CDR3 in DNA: TGTGCCAGCAGCTATTGGGGCGATACGCAGTATTTT.

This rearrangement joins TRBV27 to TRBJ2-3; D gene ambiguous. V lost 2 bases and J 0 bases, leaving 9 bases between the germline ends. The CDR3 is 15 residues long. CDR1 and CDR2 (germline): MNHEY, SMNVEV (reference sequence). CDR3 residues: CASSLAGTSTDTQYF. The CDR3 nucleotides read TGTGCCAGCAGTTTAGCTGGCACCAGCACAGATACGCAGTATTTT.

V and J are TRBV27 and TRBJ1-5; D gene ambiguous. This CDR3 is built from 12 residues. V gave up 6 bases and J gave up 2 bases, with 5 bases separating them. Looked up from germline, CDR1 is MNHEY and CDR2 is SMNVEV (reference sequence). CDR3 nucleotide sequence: TGTGCCAGCAGCCGGGGCAATCAGCCCCAGCATTTT. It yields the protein CASSRGNQPQHF.

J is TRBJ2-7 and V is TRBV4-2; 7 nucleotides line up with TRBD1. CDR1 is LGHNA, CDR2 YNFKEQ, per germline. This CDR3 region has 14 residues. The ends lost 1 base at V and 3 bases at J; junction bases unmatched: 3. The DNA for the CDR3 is TGTGCCAGCAGCCAAGGACAGGGCGTCTACGAGCAGTACTTC. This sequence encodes CASSQGQGVYEQYF.

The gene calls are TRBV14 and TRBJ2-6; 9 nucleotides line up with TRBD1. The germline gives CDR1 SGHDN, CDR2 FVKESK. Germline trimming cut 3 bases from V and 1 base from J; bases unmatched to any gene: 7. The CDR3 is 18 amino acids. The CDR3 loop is CASSHRPGTGSGANVLTF. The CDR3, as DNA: TGTGCCAGCAGCCATCGTCCCGGGACAGGGTCTGGGGCCAACGTCCTGACTTTC.

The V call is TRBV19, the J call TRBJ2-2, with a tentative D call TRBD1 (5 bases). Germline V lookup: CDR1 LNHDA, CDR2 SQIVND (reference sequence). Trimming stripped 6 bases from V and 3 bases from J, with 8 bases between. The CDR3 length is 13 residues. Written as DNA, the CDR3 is TGTGCCAGTAGGGAGACAGACACCGGGGAGCTGTTTTTT. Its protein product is CASRETDTGELFF.

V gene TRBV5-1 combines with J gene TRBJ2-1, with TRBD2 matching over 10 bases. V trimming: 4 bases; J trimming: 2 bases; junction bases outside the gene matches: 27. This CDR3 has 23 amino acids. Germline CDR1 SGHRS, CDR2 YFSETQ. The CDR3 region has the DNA TGCGCCAGCAGCCCCCGGGGTAAGATTGCTAGCGGGAGTTTCCCGGGCACCTACAATGAGCAGTTCTTC. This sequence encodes CASSPRGKIASGSFPGTYNEQFF.

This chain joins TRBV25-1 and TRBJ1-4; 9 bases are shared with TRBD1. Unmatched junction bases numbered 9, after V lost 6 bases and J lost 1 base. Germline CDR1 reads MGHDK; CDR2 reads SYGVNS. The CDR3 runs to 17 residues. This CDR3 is CASSRTGVPRTNEKLFF. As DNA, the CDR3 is TGTGCCAGCAGCAGGACAGGGGTCCCTCGAACTAATGAAAAACTGTTTTTT.

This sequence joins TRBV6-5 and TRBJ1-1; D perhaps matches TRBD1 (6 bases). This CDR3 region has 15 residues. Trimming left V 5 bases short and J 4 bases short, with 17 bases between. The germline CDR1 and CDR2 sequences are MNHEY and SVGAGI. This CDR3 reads CASSHDGGASTEAFF. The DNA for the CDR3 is TGTGCCAGCAGTCACGATGGGGGCGCGAGCACTGAAGCTTTCTTT.

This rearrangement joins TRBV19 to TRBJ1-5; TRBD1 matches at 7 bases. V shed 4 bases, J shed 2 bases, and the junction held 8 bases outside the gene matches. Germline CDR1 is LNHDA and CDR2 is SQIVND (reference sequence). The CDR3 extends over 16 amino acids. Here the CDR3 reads CASSTGQVRGNQPQHF. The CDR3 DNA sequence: TGTGCCAGTAGTACCGGACAGGTTAGGGGCAATCAGCCCCAGCATTTT.

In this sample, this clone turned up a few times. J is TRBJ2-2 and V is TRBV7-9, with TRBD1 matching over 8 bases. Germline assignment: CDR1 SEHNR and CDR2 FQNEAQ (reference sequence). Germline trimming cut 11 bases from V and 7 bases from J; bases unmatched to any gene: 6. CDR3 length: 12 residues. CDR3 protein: CASDRANGELFF. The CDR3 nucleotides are TGTGCCTCGGACAGGGCCAACGGGGAGCTGTTTTTT.

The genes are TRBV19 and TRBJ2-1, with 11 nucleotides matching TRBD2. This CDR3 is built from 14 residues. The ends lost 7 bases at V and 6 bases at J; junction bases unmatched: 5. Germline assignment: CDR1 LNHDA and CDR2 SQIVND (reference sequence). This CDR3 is CASTGTSGSNEQFF. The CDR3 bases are TGTGCCAGTACAGGGACTAGCGGTAGCAATGAGCAGTTCTTC.

In nucleotides, the CDR3 is TGTGCCAGCAGCCAAGGCAGCGGACAGGGTCGGCACGAGCAGTACGTC. As protein: CASSQGSGQGRHEQYV. The gene calls are TRBV14 and TRBJ2-7; 8 bases agree with TRBD1. CDR3 length: 16 residues. V lost 1 base and J lost 5; bases outside the gene matches: 10. Germline-derived CDR1 and CDR2 are SGHDN and FVKESK.

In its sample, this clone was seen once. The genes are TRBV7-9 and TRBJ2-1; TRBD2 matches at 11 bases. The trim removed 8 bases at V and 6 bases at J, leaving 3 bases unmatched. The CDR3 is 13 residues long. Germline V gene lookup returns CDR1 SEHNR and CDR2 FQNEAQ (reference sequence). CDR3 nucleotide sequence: TGTGCCAGCGGGCTAGCGGGGGGCAATGAGCAGTTCTTC. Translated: CASGLAGGNEQFF. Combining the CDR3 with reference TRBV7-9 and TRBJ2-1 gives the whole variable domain DTGVSQNPRHKITKRGQNVTFRCDPISEHNRLYWYRQTLGQGPEFLTYFQNEAQLEKSRLLSDRFSAERPKGSFSTLEIQRTEQGDSAMYLCASGLAGGNEQFFGPGTRLTVL.

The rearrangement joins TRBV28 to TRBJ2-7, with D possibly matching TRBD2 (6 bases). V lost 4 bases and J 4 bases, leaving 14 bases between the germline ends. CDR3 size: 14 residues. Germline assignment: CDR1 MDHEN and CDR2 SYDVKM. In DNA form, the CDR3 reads TGTGCCAGCAGTTATCGCCGGGACTTATACGAGCAGTACGTC. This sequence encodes CASSYRRDLYEQYV.

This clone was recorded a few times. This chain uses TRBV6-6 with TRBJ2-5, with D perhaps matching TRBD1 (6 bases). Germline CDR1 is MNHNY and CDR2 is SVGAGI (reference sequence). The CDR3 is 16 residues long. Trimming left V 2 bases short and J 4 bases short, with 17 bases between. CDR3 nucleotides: TGTGCCAGCAGTTACCCATCAAGAACAGGGATAGAGACCCAGTACTTC. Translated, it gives CASSYPSRTGIETQYF.

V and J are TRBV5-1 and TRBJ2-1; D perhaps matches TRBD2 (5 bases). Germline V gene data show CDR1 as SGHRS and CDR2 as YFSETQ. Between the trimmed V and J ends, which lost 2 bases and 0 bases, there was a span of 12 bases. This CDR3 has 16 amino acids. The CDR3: CASSLGLQSSYNEQFF. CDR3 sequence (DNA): TGCGCCAGCAGCTTAGGACTCCAAAGCTCCTACAATGAGCAGTTCTTC. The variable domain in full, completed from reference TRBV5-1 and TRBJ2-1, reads KAGVTQTPRYLIKTRGQQVTLSCSPISGHRSVSWYQQTPGQGLQFLFEYFSETQRNKGNFPGRFSGRQFSNSRSEMNVSTLELGDSALYLCASSLGLQSSYNEQFFGPGTRLTVL.

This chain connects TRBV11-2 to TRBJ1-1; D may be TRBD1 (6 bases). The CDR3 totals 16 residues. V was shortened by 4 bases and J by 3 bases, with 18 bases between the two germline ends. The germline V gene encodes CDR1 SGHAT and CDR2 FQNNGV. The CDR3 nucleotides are TGTGCCAGCAGCTCGGTGGGGACACCAGGTTACACTGAAGCTTTCTTT. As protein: CASSSVGTPGYTEAFF. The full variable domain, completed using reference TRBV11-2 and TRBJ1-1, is EAGVAQSPRYKIIEKRQSVAFWCNPISGHATLYWYQQILGQGPKLLIQFQNNGVVDDSQLPKDRFSAERLKGVDSTLKIQPAKLEDSAVYLCASSSVGTPGYTEAFFGQGTRLTVV.

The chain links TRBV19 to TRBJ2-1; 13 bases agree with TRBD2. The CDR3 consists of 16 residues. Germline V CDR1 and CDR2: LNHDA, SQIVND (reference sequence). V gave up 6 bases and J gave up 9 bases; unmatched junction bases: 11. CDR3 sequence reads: CASRLGGTSGATEQFF. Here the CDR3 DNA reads TGTGCCAGTAGACTTGGAGGGACTAGCGGGGCAACTGAGCAGTTCTTC.

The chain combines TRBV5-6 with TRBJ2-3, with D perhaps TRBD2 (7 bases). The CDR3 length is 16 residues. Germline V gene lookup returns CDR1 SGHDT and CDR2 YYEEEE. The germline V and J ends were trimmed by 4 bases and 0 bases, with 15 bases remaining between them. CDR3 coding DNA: TGTGCCAGCAGCGGGGGGGGCAGGTTTAGCACAGATACGCAGTATTTT. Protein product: CASSGGGRFSTDTQYF.

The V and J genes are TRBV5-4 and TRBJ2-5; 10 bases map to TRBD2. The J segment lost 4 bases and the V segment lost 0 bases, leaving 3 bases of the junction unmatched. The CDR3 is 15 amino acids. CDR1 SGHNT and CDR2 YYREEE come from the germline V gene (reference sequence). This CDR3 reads CASSLELAGRETQYF. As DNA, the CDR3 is TGTGCCAGCAGCTTGGAACTAGCGGGACGAGAGACCCAGTACTTC.